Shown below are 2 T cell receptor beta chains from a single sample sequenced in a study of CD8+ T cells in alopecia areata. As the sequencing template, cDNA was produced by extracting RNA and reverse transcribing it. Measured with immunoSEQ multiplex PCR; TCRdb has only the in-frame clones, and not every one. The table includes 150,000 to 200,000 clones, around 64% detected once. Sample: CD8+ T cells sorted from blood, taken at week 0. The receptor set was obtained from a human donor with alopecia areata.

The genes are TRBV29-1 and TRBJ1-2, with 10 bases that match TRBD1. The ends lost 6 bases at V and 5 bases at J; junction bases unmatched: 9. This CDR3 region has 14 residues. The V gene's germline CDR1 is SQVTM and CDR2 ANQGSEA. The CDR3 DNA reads TGCAGCGTCATCCGGGACAGGGGAGGATATGGCTACACCTTC. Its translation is CSVIRDRGGYGYTF.

Here the CDR3 DNA reads TGTGCCAGCAGCTTATCCTCAGGGCCATTTGGTGAAGCTTTCTTT. Its protein product is CASSLSSGPFGEAFF. The chain carries TRBV7-6 and TRBJ1-1, with D possibly being TRBD1 (5 bases). The germline V gene has CDR1 SGHVS and CDR2 FNYEAQ. V was trimmed by 2 bases and J by 7 bases, leaving 17 bases between them. The CDR3 is made up of 15 amino acids.